Following are 21 T cell receptor beta chains from one sample sequenced in a study of Graves' ophthalmopathy and Graves' hyperthyroidism. Scientists amplified the TCR beta CDR3 regions from RNA transcripts. Second-round multiplex PCR came after first-round RT-PCR with HTBI primers. MiXCR was run by TCRdb on the multiplex PCR reads, yielding one entry per CDR3 protein. The sample holds 680,000 or so distinct CDR3 sequences, 22% seen once. The material sequenced was peripheral blood. These receptors all stem from a woman under 30 with stable Graves' hyperthyroidism. Some clones in this sample may be carry-over from other donors' samples.

The genes are TRBV19 and TRBJ2-4; 7 bases match TRBD2. CDR1 and CDR2 from the germline V gene are LNHDA and SQIVND (reference sequence). The CDR3 has 11 amino acids. The V gene end was trimmed by 3 bases and the J gene end by 13 bases; junction bases not matched to a gene: 3. In nucleotides, the CDR3 is TGTGCCAGTAGTATGGGAGGGGTGCAGTACTTC. As protein: CASSMGGVQYF. The variable domain in full, with the rest retrieved from reference TRBV19 and TRBJ2-4, is DGGITQSPKYLFRKEGQNVTLSCEQNLNHDAMYWYRQDPGQGLRLIYYSQIVNDFQKGDIAEGYSVSREKKESFPLTVTSAQKNPTAFYLCASSMGGVQYFGAGTRLSVL.

The rearrangement links TRBV30 to TRBJ1-2, with D possibly TRBD1 on 5 matching bases. The length of the CDR3 is 13 residues. V lost 3 bases and J 0 bases, leaving 8 bases between the germline ends. Germline V CDR1 and CDR2: GTSNPN, SVGIG (reference sequence). The CDR3 region has the DNA TGTGCCTGGAGCAGGGACCCTAACTATGGCTACACCTTC. The encoded protein is CAWSRDPNYGYTF.

This clonotype was recorded many times. J is TRBJ2-7 and V is TRBV11-1, with D perhaps given as TRBD1 or TRBD2 (5 bases each). CDR3 length equals 15 residues. CDR1 and CDR2 from the germline V gene are SGHAT and FQDESV (reference sequence). Trimming left V 6 bases short and J 4 bases short, with 19 bases between. CDR3 in amino acids: CASRRGRETFYEQYF. The CDR3 coding sequence is TGTGCCAGCAGGAGGGGACGCGAGACTTTTTACGAGCAGTACTTC.

This clonotype was counted a single time. The chain has TRBV6-5 and TRBJ1-3, with 7 positions matching TRBD1. This CDR3 region has 16 residues. V shed 2 bases and J 0 bases; nucleotides not matched to a gene: 4. CDR1 is MNHEY and CDR2 is SVGAGI in the germline V gene. In DNA, the CDR3 is TGTGCCAGCAGTTACAACCGGGACAGCTCTGGAAACACCATATATTTT. This gives the protein CASSYNRDSSGNTIYF.

This clonotype was recorded at least ten times. This chain joins TRBV7-2 and TRBJ2-7, with D unresolved. Trimming took 3 bases from V and 7 from J, leaving 13 bases between them. CDR3 length: 13 residues. The germline V gene has CDR1 SGHTA and CDR2 FQGNSA. The CDR3 sequence: CASSLGYRGEQYF. For the CDR3, the DNA is TGTGCCAGCAGCTTGGGGTACCGTGGTGAGCAGTACTTC.

The chain joins TRBV24-1 to TRBJ1-2; D is uncertain. The CDR3 loop spans 16 amino acids. CDR1 KGHDR and CDR2 SFDVKD come from the germline V gene. V lost 4 bases and J lost 3, with 17 bases in between. In DNA form, the CDR3 reads TGTGCCACCAGTGACAGCGGCGCCAGGAGCTACTATGGCTACACCTTC. Its protein product is CATSDSGARSYYGYTF.

Many counts were recorded for this clonotype. This chain joins TRBV30 and TRBJ2-2; D possibly corresponds to TRBD1 (6 bases). Germline values: CDR1 GTSNPN, CDR2 SVGIG (reference sequence). This CDR3 spans 15 amino acids. Deletions cut 0 bases from V and 3 bases from J, with 11 bases between. The CDR3 spells CAWSVTGKDTGELFF. The DNA for the CDR3 is TGTGCCTGGAGTGTAACAGGGAAGGACACCGGGGAGCTGTTTTTT. The full variable domain, rest sourced from reference TRBV30 and TRBJ2-2, is SQTIHQWPATLVQPVGSPLSLECTVEGTSNPNLYWYRQAAGRGLQLLFYSVGIGQISSEVPQNLSASRPQDRQFILSSKKLLLSDSGFYLCAWSVTGKDTGELFFGEGSRLTVL.

This clonotype was recorded many times. The genes are TRBV29-1 and TRBJ2-2; D might be TRBD1 or TRBD2, each matching 5 bases. Trimming shortened V by 3 bases and J by 7 bases, and 12 bases separated the two germline ends. Germline V CDR1 and CDR2: SQVTM, ANQGSEA. The CDR3 runs 13 residues. The CDR3 is CSVEGDLGGELFF. The DNA of the CDR3 is TGCAGCGTTGAGGGGGATCTAGGCGGGGAGCTGTTTTTT.

The table lists this clonotype with many counts. The J gene is TRBJ1-6, the V gene TRBV2, with D possibly matching TRBD1 (6 bases). V was cut by 6 bases and J by 14 bases, with 14 bases left in between. This CDR3 has 12 amino acids. Germline CDR1 SNHLY, CDR2 FYNNEI. This CDR3 is CASRTGTWTLHF. CDR3 coding DNA: TGTGCCAGCAGAACCGGGACATGGACCCTCCACTTT.

This clonotype has at least ten counts. The chain uses TRBV27 and TRBJ2-5; D may be TRBD1 (6 bases). This CDR3 has 13 amino acids. Germline CDR1 is MNHEY and CDR2 is SMNVEV (reference sequence). Trimming took 3 bases from V and 5 from J, leaving 10 bases between them. In DNA, the CDR3 is TGTGCCAGCAGTTTTCTCGGACAGGAGACCCAGTACTTC. This codes for CASSFLGQETQYF.

V usage is TRBV6-1 and J usage is TRBJ2-2, with 9 bases fitting TRBD2. This CDR3 region has 15 residues. The germline CDR1 and CDR2 sequences are MNHNS and SASEGT. V dropped 5 bases and J dropped 0; count of bases not matched to a gene: 1. The CDR3, as DNA: TGTGCCAGCAGTATAGCGGGAGCGAACACCGGGGAGCTGTTTTTT. This translates into CASSIAGANTGELFF.

Of note for this clonotype: A much larger clone differs from this one at a single base, so this may be a read error. The chain uses TRBV6-2 or TRBV6-3 and TRBJ2-7; D call uncertain. This CDR3 is 14 amino acids long. Per the germline V gene, CDR1 is MNHEY and CDR2 is SVGEGT. V was clipped by 0 bases and J by 1 base, with 7 bases between them. This CDR3 is CASSYSTYSYEQYF. The CDR3 nucleotides read TGTGCCAGCAGTTACTCGACATATTCCTACGAGCAGTACTTC.

This clonotype was picked up many times. The chain has TRBV6-5 and TRBJ2-4; D tentatively reads TRBD1 or TRBD2 (5 bases each). V was clipped by 2 bases and J by 8 bases, with 19 bases between them. Germline CDR1 MNHEY, CDR2 SVGAGI. The CDR3 sequence is 16 residues long. The CDR3 here is CASSYRGFGTPDIQYF. CDR3 bases: TGTGCCAGCAGTTACCGGGGATTTGGGACCCCGGACATTCAGTACTTC.

This sequence joins TRBV10-3 and TRBJ2-5; 9 bases match TRBD1. Germline V CDR1 and CDR2: ENHRY, SYGVKD. The trim removed 3 bases at V and 6 bases at J, leaving 11 bases unmatched. The CDR3 runs 16 residues. CDR3: CAISDHLGQGTKTQYF. The CDR3 region has the DNA TGTGCCATCAGTGATCATTTAGGACAGGGGACGAAGACCCAGTACTTC.

The table lists this clonotype with many counts. The chain has TRBV5-1 and TRBJ1-1, with 7 bases lining up with TRBD1. The germline V gene encodes CDR1 SGHRS and CDR2 YFSETQ. The CDR3 runs to 15 residues. V shed 0 bases, J shed 7 bases, and the junction held 9 bases outside the gene matches. The CDR3: CASSLAEGARGEAFF. In DNA form, the CDR3 reads TGCGCCAGCAGCTTGGCCGAGGGGGCGAGAGGTGAAGCTTTCTTT.

This chain connects TRBV12-3 or TRBV12-4 to TRBJ1-2, with TRBD1 matching over 7 bases. The V gene end was trimmed by 5 bases and the J gene end by 4 bases; junction bases not matched to a gene: 10. This CDR3 region has 15 residues. CDR3 bases: TGTGCCAGCAGTGAGGGACAGCTCTCAGTCTATGGCTACACCTTC. Translated, it gives CASSEGQLSVYGYTF.

The chain has TRBV19 and TRBJ1-3, with 7 bases identical to TRBD1. The CDR3 extends over 14 amino acids. The germline V gene encodes CDR1 LNHDA and CDR2 SQIVND (reference sequence). V shed 7 bases and J 5 bases; nucleotides not matched to a gene: 8. The CDR3 region has the DNA TGTGCCAGTACCACCGGGGACAGCCGAAACACCATATATTTT. Translating gives CASTTGDSRNTIYF.

The CDR3 protein is CATSRRTGQVFNTGELFF. The CDR3 coding sequence is TGTGCCACCAGCAGAAGAACGGGACAGGTCTTTAACACCGGGGAGCTGTTTTTT. V is TRBV15 and J is TRBJ2-2; 8 nucleotides agree with TRBD1. Germline trimming cut 2 bases from V and 2 bases from J; bases unmatched to any gene: 10. The CDR3 contains 18 residues. CDR1 LNHNV and CDR2 YYDKDF come from the germline V gene (reference sequence).

This chain joins TRBV6-4 and TRBJ2-6; D might be TRBD1 or TRBD2, each matching 5 bases. Germline-derived CDR1 and CDR2 are MRHNA and SNTAGT. The CDR3 spans 18 residues. V was clipped by 6 bases and J by 3 bases, with 21 bases between them. CDR3 sequence: CASRDGDRSLGGANVLTF. In DNA, the CDR3 is TGTGCCAGCAGGGACGGGGACCGCTCCCTAGGTGGGGCCAACGTCCTGACTTTC.

This clonotype has ten or more counts. The chain has TRBV20-1 and TRBJ2-7; D could derive from TRBD1 or TRBD2 (5 bases each). V was trimmed by 6 bases and J by 0 bases, leaving 9 bases between them. Germline loops: CDR1 DFQATT, CDR2 SNEGSKA (reference sequence). The CDR3 has 12 amino acids. The CDR3 spells CSARDASYEQYF. CDR3 nucleotides: TGCAGTGCCCGGGACGCCTCCTACGAGCAGTACTTC.

This clonotype was picked up one time. V usage is TRBV5-1 and J usage is TRBJ2-7; 8 nucleotides line up with TRBD2. J lost 5 bases, V lost 0 bases, and 7 bases had no gene match. The CDR3 has 15 amino acids. The V gene's germline CDR1 is SGHRS and CDR2 YFSETQ. CDR3 amino acids: CASSLAAGGGNEQYF. The DNA for the CDR3 is TGCGCCAGCAGCTTGGCGGCGGGAGGCGGCAACGAGCAGTACTTC.